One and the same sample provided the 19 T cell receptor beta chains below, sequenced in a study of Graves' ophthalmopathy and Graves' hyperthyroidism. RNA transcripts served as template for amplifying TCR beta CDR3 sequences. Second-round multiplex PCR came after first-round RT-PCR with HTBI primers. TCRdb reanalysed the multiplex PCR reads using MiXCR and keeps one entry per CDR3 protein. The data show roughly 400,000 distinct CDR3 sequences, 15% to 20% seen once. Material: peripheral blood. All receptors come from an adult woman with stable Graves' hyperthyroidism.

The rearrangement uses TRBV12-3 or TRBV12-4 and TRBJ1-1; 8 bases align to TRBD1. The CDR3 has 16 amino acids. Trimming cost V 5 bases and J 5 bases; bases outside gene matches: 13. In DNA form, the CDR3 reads TGTGCCAGCAGTCCAGGGACAGGAAAGGCTGGGACTGAAGCTTTCTTT. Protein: CASSPGTGKAGTEAFF.

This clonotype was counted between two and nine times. CDR3 region: CASSQEGHPGELFF. Written as DNA, the CDR3 is TGTGCCAGCAGCCAAGAAGGACATCCTGGGGAGCTGTTTTTT. J is TRBJ2-2 and V is TRBV4-2, with D tentatively TRBD1 (5 bases). CDR1 and CDR2 from the germline V gene are LGHNA and YNFKEQ. Deletions cut 0 bases from V and 8 bases from J, with 10 bases between. The CDR3 runs to 14 residues.

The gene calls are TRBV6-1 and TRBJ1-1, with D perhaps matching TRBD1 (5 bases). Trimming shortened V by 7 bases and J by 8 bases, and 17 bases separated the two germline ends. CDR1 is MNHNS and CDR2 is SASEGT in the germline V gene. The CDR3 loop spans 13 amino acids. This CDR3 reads CASTDNQGVEAFF. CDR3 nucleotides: TGTGCCAGCACCGATAACCAAGGGGTCGAAGCTTTCTTT.

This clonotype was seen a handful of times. The CDR3 loop is CASSLGTGGFSPLHF. DNA for the CDR3: TGCGCCAGCAGCCTCGGGACAGGGGGGTTTTCACCCCTCCACTTT. V usage is TRBV5-1 and J usage is TRBJ1-6; 11 bases line up with TRBD1. The junction had 6 bases not matched to a gene; V was cut back by 4 bases and J by 9 bases. The CDR3 consists of 15 residues. Germline V lookup: CDR1 SGHRS, CDR2 YFSETQ.

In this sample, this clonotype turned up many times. The CDR3 DNA follows: TGTGCCAGCAGCGGACGACAGGGGGGGACTGAAGCTTTCTTT. Its protein product is CASSGRQGGTEAFF. V and J are TRBV7-9 and TRBJ1-1; the match to TRBD1 covers 9 bases. Trimming cost V 5 bases and J 5 bases; bases outside gene matches: 6. Looked up from germline, CDR1 is SEHNR and CDR2 is FQNEAQ (reference sequence). The CDR3 loop spans 14 amino acids.

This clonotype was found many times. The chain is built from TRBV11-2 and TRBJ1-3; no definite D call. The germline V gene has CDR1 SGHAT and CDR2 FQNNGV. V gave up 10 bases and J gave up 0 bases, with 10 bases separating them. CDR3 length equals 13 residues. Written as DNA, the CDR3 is TGTGCCACCGTAGCTCCCTCTGGAAACACCATATATTTT. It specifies CATVAPSGNTIYF. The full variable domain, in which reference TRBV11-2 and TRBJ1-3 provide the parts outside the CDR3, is EAGVAQSPRYKIIEKRQSVAFWCNPISGHATLYWYQQILGQGPKLLIQFQNNGVVDDSQLPKDRFSAERLKGVDSTLKIQPAKLEDSAVYLCATVAPSGNTIYFGEGSWLTVV.

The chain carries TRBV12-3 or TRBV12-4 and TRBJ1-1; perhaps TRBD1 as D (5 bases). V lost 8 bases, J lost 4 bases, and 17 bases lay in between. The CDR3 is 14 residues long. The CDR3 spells CASQVRVAVTEAFF. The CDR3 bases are TGTGCCAGCCAGGTCAGGGTAGCAGTCACTGAAGCTTTCTTT.

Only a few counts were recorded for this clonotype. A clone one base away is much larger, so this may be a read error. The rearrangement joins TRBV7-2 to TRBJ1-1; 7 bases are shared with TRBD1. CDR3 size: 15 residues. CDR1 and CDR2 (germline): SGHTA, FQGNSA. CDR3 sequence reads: CDSSLYDRANSEAFF. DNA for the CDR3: TGTGACAGCAGCTTATATGACAGGGCAAATAGTGAAGCTTTCTTT.

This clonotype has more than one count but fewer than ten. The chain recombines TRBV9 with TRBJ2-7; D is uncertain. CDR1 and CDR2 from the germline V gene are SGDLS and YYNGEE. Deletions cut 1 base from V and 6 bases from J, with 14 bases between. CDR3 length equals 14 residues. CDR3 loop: CASSVTHGSLEQYF. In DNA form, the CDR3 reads TGTGCCAGCAGCGTAACCCACGGGTCCCTCGAGCAGTACTTC.

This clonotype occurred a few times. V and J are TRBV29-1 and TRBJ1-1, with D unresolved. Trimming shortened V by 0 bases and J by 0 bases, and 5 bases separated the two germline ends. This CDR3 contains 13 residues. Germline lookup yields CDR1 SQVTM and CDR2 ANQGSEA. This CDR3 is CSVEETLNTEAFF. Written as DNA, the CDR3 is TGCAGCGTTGAAGAGACATTGAACACTGAAGCTTTCTTT.

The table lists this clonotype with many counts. The CDR3 sequence: CASKGVEDTEAFF. CDR3 DNA sequence: TGTGCCAGCAAGGGGGTCGAGGACACTGAAGCTTTCTTT. The chain couples TRBV7-9 to TRBJ1-1, with D possibly matching TRBD1 (6 bases). CDR3 length: 13 residues. CDR1 SEHNR and CDR2 FQNEAQ come from the germline V gene (reference sequence). V dropped 7 bases and J dropped 3 bases, with 12 bases sitting between them. Full variable domain (rest looked up from reference TRBV7-9 and TRBJ1-1): DTGVSQNPRHKITKRGQNVTFRCDPISEHNRLYWYRQTLGQGPEFLTYFQNEAQLEKSRLLSDRFSAERPKGSFSTLEIQRTEQGDSAMYLCASKGVEDTEAFFGQGTRLTVV.

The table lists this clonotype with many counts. In nucleotides, the CDR3 is TGCAGTGCCTTAGGACAGGTTAACTATGGCTACACCTTC. As protein: CSALGQVNYGYTF. The V and J genes are TRBV20-1 and TRBJ1-2; the match to TRBD1 covers 7 bases. V lost 6 bases, J lost 1 base, and 5 bases stayed unmatched. Germline V CDR1 and CDR2: DFQATT, SNEGSKA (reference sequence). This CDR3 has 13 amino acids.

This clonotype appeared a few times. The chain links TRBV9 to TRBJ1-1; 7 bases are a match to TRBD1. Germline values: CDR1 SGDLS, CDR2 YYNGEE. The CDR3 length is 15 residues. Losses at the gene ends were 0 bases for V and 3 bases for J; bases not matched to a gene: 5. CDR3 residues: CASSVDPRGDTEAFF. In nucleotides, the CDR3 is TGTGCCAGCAGCGTAGATCCCAGGGGGGACACTGAAGCTTTCTTT.

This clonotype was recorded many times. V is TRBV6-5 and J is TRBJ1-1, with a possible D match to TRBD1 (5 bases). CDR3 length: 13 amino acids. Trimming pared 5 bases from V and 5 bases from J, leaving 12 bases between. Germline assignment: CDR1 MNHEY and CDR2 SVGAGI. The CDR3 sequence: CASSLKGTTEAFF. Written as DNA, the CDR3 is TGTGCCAGCAGTCTAAAGGGGACGACTGAAGCTTTCTTT.

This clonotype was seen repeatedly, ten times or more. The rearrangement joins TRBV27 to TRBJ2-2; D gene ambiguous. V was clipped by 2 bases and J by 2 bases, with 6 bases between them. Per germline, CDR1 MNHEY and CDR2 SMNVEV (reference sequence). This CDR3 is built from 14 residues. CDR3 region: CASSLNVNTGELFF. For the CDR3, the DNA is TGTGCCAGCAGTTTAAATGTCAACACCGGGGAGCTGTTTTTT.

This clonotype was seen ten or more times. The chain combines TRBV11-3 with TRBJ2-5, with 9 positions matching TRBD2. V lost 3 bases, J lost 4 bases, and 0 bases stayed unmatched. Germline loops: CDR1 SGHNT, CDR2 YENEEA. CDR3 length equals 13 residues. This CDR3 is CASSLREGETQYF. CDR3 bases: TGTGCCAGCAGCTTGCGGGAGGGAGAGACCCAGTACTTC.

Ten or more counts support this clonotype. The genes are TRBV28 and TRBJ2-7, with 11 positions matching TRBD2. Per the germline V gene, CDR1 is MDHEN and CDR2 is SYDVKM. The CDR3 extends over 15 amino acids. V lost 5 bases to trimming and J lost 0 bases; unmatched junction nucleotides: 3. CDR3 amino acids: CASSQLAGASYEQYF. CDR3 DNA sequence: TGTGCCAGCAGTCAACTAGCGGGGGCCTCCTACGAGCAGTACTTC.

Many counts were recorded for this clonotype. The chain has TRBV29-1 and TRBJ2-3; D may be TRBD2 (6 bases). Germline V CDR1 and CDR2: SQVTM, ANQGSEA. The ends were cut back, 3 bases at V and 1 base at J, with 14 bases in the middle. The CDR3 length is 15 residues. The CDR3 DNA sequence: TGCAGCGTTGACGGGCGTAGCGGCGGCACAGATACGCAGTATTTT. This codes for CSVDGRSGGTDTQYF.

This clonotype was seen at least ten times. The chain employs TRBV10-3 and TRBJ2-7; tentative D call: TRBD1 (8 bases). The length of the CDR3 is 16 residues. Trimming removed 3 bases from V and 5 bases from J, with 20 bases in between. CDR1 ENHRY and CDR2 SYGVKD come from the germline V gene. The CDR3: CAISDPGQARGDEQYF. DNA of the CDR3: TGTGCCATCAGTGACCCGGGACAGGCCCGGGGGGACGAGCAGTACTTC.